This T cell receptor (beta chain) was retrieved from a study of control samples from healthy donors and cancer patients. Sequenced by immunoSEQ multiplex PCR; TCRdb stores in-frame clones only, minus some. The sample carries 150,000 to 200,000 clones, more than 80% recorded once. Germline values: CDR1 WSHSY, CDR2 SAAADI. The CDR3 has 12 amino acids. Trimming removed 2 bases at V and 4 bases at J, with 6 bases between. The rearrangement joins TRBV10-2 to TRBJ2-7, with D perhaps matching TRBD2 (6 bases). This sequence was found in a man between 25 and 39 years old in good health. Sequencing was performed on blood. CDR3 nucleotide sequence: TGCGCCAGCAGTGAGGCGGGGTACGAGCAGTACTTC. This codes for CASSEAGYEQYF.